One T cell receptor beta chain is described in this entry. The antigen is not known. This CDR3 has 16 amino acids. The V end was cut by 5 bases, the J end by 1 base, with 15 bases between. Germline V lookup: CDR1 SGHRS, CDR2 YFSETQ. Treatment of patients with chemo-refractory metastatic non-small-cell lung cancer consisted of focal radiation plus CTLA-4 blockade with ipilimumab. This sample is drawn from a study of radiotherapy plus CTLA-4 blockade in lung cancer. Background on the study: There were objective responses in 15% to 20% of patients, and over 25% had disease control. Study observations and caveats: The study found tumor-derived TCR clones expanded in blood after radiotherapy plus ipilimumab. Together with interferon-beta, which increased in serum after radiation, early dynamic changes in blood T cell clones were reportedly the best predictors of response.

Data came from immunoSEQ multiplex PCR; TCRdb stores just in-frame clones and leaves some out. This sample carries almost 55,000 clones, around four fifths of them seen once, and the ten largest clones take 3.2%. Specimen: peripheral blood, collected from a patient treated with radiotherapy plus ipilimumab. The origin of this receptor is a human donor with non-small cell lung cancer who had a partial response to radiotherapy plus ipilimumab. The rearrangement joins TRBV5-1 to TRBJ2-2; D might be TRBD2 (7 bases). CDR3 DNA: TGCGCCAGCAGAATGAGGGGGGGTCAGAACACCGGGGAGCTGTTTTTT. Protein: CASRMRGGQNTGELFF. The complete variable domain, with remaining parts taken from reference TRBV5-1 and TRBJ2-2, reads KAGVTQTPRYLIKTRGQQVTLSCSPISGHRSVSWYQQTPGQGLQFLFEYFSETQRNKGNFPGRFSGRQFSNSRSEMNVSTLELGDSALYLCASRMRGGQNTGELFFGEGSRLTVL.